This note documents a single TCR beta chain sequence. No antigen is known for it. The TCR library protocol was used to attach unique molecular identifiers. These identifiers were attached to individual cDNA molecules. MiXCR was run by TCRdb on the 5' RACE reads, yielding one entry per CDR3 protein. In the table there are approximately 110,000 distinct CDR3 sequences, 15% of which are singletons. The sample is drawn from a study of early T cells in non-severe SARS-CoV-2 infection. Overall study context: Unsorted whole blood bulk RNA was sequenced, with unpaired chains. Study-wide points: Anti-spike CD8 specificities were favored by VDJdb matching, whose results missed private and CD4 specificities.

Trimming took 5 bases from V and 3 from J, leaving 13 bases between them. Germline V CDR1 and CDR2: PRHDT, FYEKMQ (reference sequence). The CDR3 consists of 14 residues. The rearrangement links TRBV13 to TRBJ2-5; D is unclear. The source of this sequence is an adult who was a healthcare worker with PCR-confirmed SARS-CoV-2 infection or an uninfected control (not recorded which). The sample was whole blood. Here the CDR3 reads CASSPRTRKETQYF. The DNA for the CDR3 is TGTGCCAGCAGCCCAAGGACGAGAAAAGAGACCCAGTACTTC.